These T cell receptor beta chains were read from a single sample in a study of graft-versus-host responses after intestinal transplantation. Sequenced by immunoSEQ multiplex PCR; TCRdb stores in-frame clones only, minus some. The sample contains approximately 6,400 clones, 22% of which appear only once. The sequences come from alloreactive CD4+ T cells from a mixed lymphocyte reaction culture, collected before transplantation. All receptors derive from a human patient who was an organ donor for intestinal transplantation. Both conserved end residues are part of each CDR3. Each record gives: CDR3 protein, CDR3 DNA, V gene, J gene, clone size, D gene. The D gene is left open where the match is weak. The size of a clone is reported for some rows only, either as once, few or many, or as a class for expanded clones.

CDR3aa: CASSHGQGGHQPQHF; CDR3nt: TGTGCCAGCAGCCATGGACAGGGAGGACATCAGCCCCAGCATTTT; v_gene: TRBV5-4; j_gene: TRBJ1-5; abundance: few; d_gene: TRBD1
CDR3aa: CASSRGLVGNEQYF; CDR3nt: TGCGCCAGCAGCCGGGGACTTGTAGGGAACGAGCAGTACTTC; v_gene: TRBV4-1; j_gene: TRBJ2-7; abundance: medium-sized; d_gene: -
CDR3aa: CASSKVGPGRTQPSYNEQFF; CDR3nt: TGTGCCAGCAGCAAAGTTGGACCAGGACGGACCCAACCCTCCTACAATGAGCAGTTCTTC; v_gene: TRBV21-1; j_gene: TRBJ2-1; abundance: -; d_gene: -
CDR3aa: CASSFGSGAYEQYF; CDR3nt: TGTGCCAGCAGCTTTGGGTCAGGGGCCTACGAGCAGTACTTC; v_gene: TRBV11-1; j_gene: TRBJ2-7; abundance: -; d_gene: -
CDR3aa: CASSLSPRGVTGELFF; CDR3nt: TGTGCCAGCAGCTTAAGTCCCAGGGGAGTTACCGGGGAGCTGTTTTTT; v_gene: TRBV7-3; j_gene: TRBJ2-2; abundance: few; d_gene: -
CDR3aa: CASSLTSGGSSYEQYF; CDR3nt: TGTGCCAGCAGCCTGACTAGCGGGGGGAGCTCCTACGAGCAGTACTTC; v_gene: TRBV11-3; j_gene: TRBJ2-7; abundance: -; d_gene: TRBD2
CDR3aa: CASSLEGRGAREQYF; CDR3nt: TGCGCCAGCAGCTTGGAAGGTCGGGGGGCTCGCGAGCAGTACTTC; v_gene: TRBV5-1; j_gene: TRBJ2-7; abundance: -; d_gene: -
CDR3aa: CASSLGGSLQETQYF; CDR3nt: TGCGCCAGCAGCTTGGGGGGGAGTCTTCAAGAGACCCAGTACTTC; v_gene: TRBV5-1; j_gene: TRBJ2-5; abundance: few; d_gene: -
CDR3aa: CASSFQAVGEKLFF; CDR3nt: TGTGCCAGCTCATTTCAAGCGGTCGGTGAAAAACTGTTTTTT; v_gene: TRBV18; j_gene: TRBJ1-4; abundance: large; d_gene: -
CDR3aa: CASSGAHGGGSDTQYF; CDR3nt: TGTGCCAGTAGTGGGGCCCACGGGGGGGGATCAGATACGCAGTATTTT; v_gene: TRBV19; j_gene: TRBJ2-3; abundance: -; d_gene: TRBD2
CDR3aa: CASSLIGGGSPLHF; CDR3nt: TGTGCCAGCAGCTTGATTGGCGGGGGATCACCCCTCCACTTT; v_gene: TRBV5-5; j_gene: TRBJ1-6; abundance: few; d_gene: -
CDR3aa: CASSLGFPGAGEQYF; CDR3nt: TGTGCCAGCAGCTTAGGGTTCCCAGGAGCGGGCGAGCAGTACTTC; v_gene: TRBV7-3; j_gene: TRBJ2-7; abundance: -; d_gene: -
CDR3aa: CASSVRGGTQYF; CDR3nt: TGTGCCAGCAGCGTCAGGGGTGGGACCCAGTACTTC; v_gene: TRBV11-3; j_gene: TRBJ2-5; abundance: few; d_gene: -
CDR3aa: CASSQGAGLGYGYTF; CDR3nt: TGCGCCAGCAGCCAGGGGGCCGGCCTGGGCTATGGCTACACCTTC; v_gene: TRBV4-1; j_gene: TRBJ1-2; abundance: -; d_gene: -